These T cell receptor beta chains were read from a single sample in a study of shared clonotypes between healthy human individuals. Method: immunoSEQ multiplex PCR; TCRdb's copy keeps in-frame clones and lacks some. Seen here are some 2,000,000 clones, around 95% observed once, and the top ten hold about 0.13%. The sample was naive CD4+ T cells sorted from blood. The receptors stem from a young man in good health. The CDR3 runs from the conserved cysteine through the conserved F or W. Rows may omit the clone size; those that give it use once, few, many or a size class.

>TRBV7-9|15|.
CASSPTGWGTDTQYF
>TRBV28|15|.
CASSLSTGGRYEQYF
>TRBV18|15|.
CASSPNTLITGELFF
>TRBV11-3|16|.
CASSFGNGGAVETQYF
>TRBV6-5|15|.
CASSYSGQVAGELFF
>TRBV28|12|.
CASSPQGYEQYF
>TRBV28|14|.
CASSFGQGGNTIYF
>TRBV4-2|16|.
CASSHSDRDYQETQYF
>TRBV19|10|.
CAAGGNEQFF
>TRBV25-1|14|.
CASRETGFNEKLFF
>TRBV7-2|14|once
CASSLADSTDTQYF
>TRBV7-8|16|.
CASSNDAGGAGYGYTF
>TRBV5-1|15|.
CASSLLAGVRYEQYF
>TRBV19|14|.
CASSRRQDLYGYTF
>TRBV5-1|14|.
CASSSVAGQGLLFF
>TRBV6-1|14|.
CASFPGQGPSPLHF